These 21 T cell receptor beta chains originate from one sample sequenced in a study of early stage breast cancer tumors. TCRdb's copy holds only in-frame clones and misses some; the assay was immunoSEQ multiplex PCR. The sample holds approximately 50,000 clones, 60% to 85% seen once. The sample consisted of blood. The source of these receptors is a person aged 25-39 years with breast cancer.

This chain joins TRBV10-3 and TRBJ1-1; D is unresolved. CDR1 is ENHRY and CDR2 is SYGVKD in the germline V gene. The CDR3 sequence is 17 residues long. Trimming took 0 bases from V and 8 from J, leaving 22 bases between them. CDR3: CAISESLGRAGTSEAFF. In DNA, the CDR3 is TGTGCCATCAGTGAGTCTCTTGGAAGAGCAGGCACCTCAGAAGCTTTCTTT.

The chain recombines TRBV7-9 with TRBJ2-1; D is unclear. V was pared by 6 bases and J by 4 bases, with 13 bases between. Germline V gives CDR1 SEHNR, CDR2 FQNEAQ (reference sequence). This CDR3 is built from 14 residues. CDR3 sequence reads: CASSAIAGYNEQFF. In DNA, the CDR3 is TGTGCCAGCAGTGCCATAGCTGGATACAATGAGCAGTTCTTC.

This chain uses TRBV27 with TRBJ2-3, with TRBD1 as a possible D gene (6 bases). The germline gives CDR1 MNHEY, CDR2 SMNVEV (reference sequence). This CDR3 is built from 15 residues. Trimming stripped 3 bases from V and 2 bases from J, with 12 bases between. CDR3 sequence: CASSLWDTSTDTQYF. In DNA, the CDR3 is TGTGCCAGCAGTTTGTGGGACACCTCCACAGATACGCAGTATTTT.

This sequence joins TRBV4-3 and TRBJ1-2; no definite D call. CDR3 length: 15 amino acids. Trimming took off 0 bases at V and 1 base at J, with 9 bases between the two ends. Per germline, CDR1 LGHNA and CDR2 YSLEER. The CDR3 protein is CASSQDGVVNYGYTF. The CDR3 bases are TGCGCCAGCAGCCAAGACGGGGTAGTTAACTATGGCTACACCTTC.

The V call is TRBV4-2, the J call TRBJ2-7; D unclear. V lost 0 bases to trimming and J lost 0 bases, with 12 bases between them. The CDR3 sequence is 16 residues long. Per germline, CDR1 LGHNA and CDR2 YNFKEQ. In DNA form, the CDR3 reads TGTGCCAGCAGCCAAGACAGGTCTAGGCCCTCCTACGAGCAGTACTTC. Translation gives CASSQDRSRPSYEQYF.

V is TRBV10-3 and J is TRBJ1-1; D unclear. Germline V gene sequence: CDR1 ENHRY, CDR2 SYGVKD. Trimming took off 2 bases at V and 4 bases at J, with 23 bases between the two ends. This CDR3 region has 18 residues. This chain's CDR3 is CAISEPRKVDHPTTEAFF. The CDR3 region has the DNA TGTGCCATCAGTGAGCCGAGGAAGGTAGACCACCCTACCACTGAAGCTTTCTTT.

The chain uses TRBV5-1 and TRBJ2-1; no firm D call. CDR3 length equals 15 residues. V lost 5 bases, J lost 0 bases, and 12 bases lay in between. The germline CDR1 and CDR2 sequences are SGHRS and YFSETQ. CDR3 loop: CASSLESLSYNEQFF. CDR3 sequence (DNA): TGCGCCAGCAGTCTAGAGAGTCTCTCCTACAATGAGCAGTTCTTC.

V gene TRBV25-1 combines with J gene TRBJ1-2; D is ambiguous. V was clipped by 6 bases and J by 8 bases, with 19 bases between them. This CDR3 is built from 14 residues. CDR1 is MGHDK and CDR2 is SYGVNS in the germline V gene. The CDR3 protein is CASRAMSGVGGYTF. In nucleotides, the CDR3 is TGTGCCAGCAGGGCCATGAGCGGGGTGGGGGGCTACACCTTC.

The chain combines TRBV7-9 with TRBJ2-5, with D unresolved. Trimming stripped 7 bases from V and 3 bases from J, with 12 bases between. Germline-derived CDR1 and CDR2 are SEHNR and FQNEAQ (reference sequence). CDR3 length equals 13 residues. The CDR3 sequence is CASKIPNEETQYF. The CDR3 coding sequence is TGTGCCAGCAAGATACCGAACGAAGAGACCCAGTACTTC.

This rearrangement joins TRBV9 to TRBJ2-3; D is perhaps TRBD2 (6 bases). V was cut by 0 bases and J by 2 bases, with 13 bases left in between. Germline V CDR1 and CDR2: SGDLS, YYNGEE. The CDR3 consists of 16 residues. The CDR3 loop is CASSVAPGGDTDTQYF. The CDR3 DNA follows: TGTGCCAGCAGCGTAGCTCCCGGGGGAGACACAGATACGCAGTATTTT.

This clone was detected a few times. The rearrangement uses TRBV2 and TRBJ2-7; TRBD2 agrees at 10 bases. The CDR3 extends over 12 amino acids. J was trimmed by 4 bases and V by 10 bases; bases with no gene match: 4. CDR1 and CDR2 (germline): SNHLY, FYNNEI. CDR3 nucleotides: TGTGCCACTCTAGCGGGAGCTTACGAGCAGTACTTC. Translating it yields CATLAGAYEQYF.

The chain employs TRBV19 and TRBJ1-1; D might be TRBD1 (6 bases). V was trimmed by 5 bases and J by 1 base, leaving 11 bases between them. Germline CDR1 reads LNHDA; CDR2 reads SQIVND (reference sequence). The CDR3 spans 14 residues. The CDR3 loop is CASSLTGRNTEAFF. Written as DNA, the CDR3 is TGTGCCAGTAGTCTGACAGGCCGGAACACTGAAGCTTTCTTT.

This clone was counted only a few times. The chain uses TRBV6-7 and TRBJ2-5, with D perhaps TRBD1 (5 bases). TRBV6-7 is reported as an ORF; its role is uncertain. The V end was cut by 5 bases, the J end by 5 bases, with 24 bases between. The CDR3 length is 17 residues. DNA for the CDR3: TGTGCCAGCAGTCGCCCGGACCTTAAAGGGGTTATGGAGACCCAGTACTTC. This translates into CASSRPDLKGVMETQYF.

The chain carries TRBV6-5 and TRBJ1-1, with D tentatively TRBD1 (5 bases). Trimming cost V 2 bases and J 4 bases, with 11 bases left between them. The CDR3 spans 14 residues. Germline V gene data show CDR1 as MNHEY and CDR2 as SVGAGI. CDR3 sequence reads: CASSYQGQGTEAFF. The DNA for the CDR3 is TGTGCCAGCAGTTACCAGGGTCAGGGCACTGAAGCTTTCTTT.

The gene calls are TRBV19 and TRBJ2-7; D perhaps matches TRBD1 (6 bases). Germline loops: CDR1 LNHDA, CDR2 SQIVND (reference sequence). V was pared by 5 bases and J by 0 bases, with 11 bases between. The CDR3 length is 14 residues. The CDR3 sequence: CASSVRDNSYEQYF. The CDR3, as DNA: TGTGCCAGTAGTGTAAGGGACAACTCCTACGAGCAGTACTTC.

The chain employs TRBV19 and TRBJ2-4; D possibly corresponds to TRBD2 (5 bases). Germline CDR1 LNHDA, CDR2 SQIVND (reference sequence). Trimming cost V 4 bases and J 7 bases, with 11 bases left between them. This CDR3 is built from 13 residues. CDR3 protein: CASSRLRSNIQYF. For the CDR3, the DNA is TGTGCCAGTAGTAGACTAAGATCTAACATTCAGTACTTC.

The V call is TRBV11-2, the J call TRBJ2-2; 10 bases are a match to TRBD2. V shed 2 bases, J shed 7 bases, and the junction held 7 bases outside the gene matches. The CDR3 contains 16 residues. Germline V CDR1 and CDR2: SGHAT, FQNNGV. The CDR3 reads CASSLIGTSVFGELFF. CDR3 DNA: TGTGCCAGCAGCTTAATCGGGACTAGCGTCTTCGGGGAGCTGTTTTTT.

J is TRBJ2-3 and V is TRBV4-1, with 14 bases lining up with TRBD2. Trimming at V came to 4 bases and at J to 5 bases, leaving 11 bases not matched to a gene. Germline V CDR1 and CDR2: MGHRA, YSYEKL. The CDR3 consists of 18 residues. The CDR3 loop reads CASSRVLTSGRAGDTQYF. The CDR3 region has the DNA TGCGCCAGCAGCCGCGTTTTGACTAGCGGGAGGGCCGGAGATACGCAGTATTTT.

This chain connects TRBV10-2 to TRBJ1-2; D is possibly TRBD1 (6 bases). Germline V gene sequence: CDR1 WSHSY, CDR2 SAAADI. Trimming took 6 bases from V and 4 from J, leaving 12 bases between them. The CDR3 has 13 amino acids. The CDR3: CASREQGIYGYTF. The CDR3, as DNA: TGCGCCAGCAGAGAACAGGGAATCTATGGCTACACCTTC.

The chain links TRBV7-9 to TRBJ2-7; 9 bases line up with TRBD1. V gave up 7 bases and J gave up 7 bases; unmatched junction bases: 14. This CDR3 spans 15 amino acids. The V gene's germline CDR1 is SEHNR and CDR2 FQNEAQ (reference sequence). The CDR3 is CASNPAGTGQGEQYF. The CDR3 coding sequence is TGTGCCAGCAACCCGGCCGGGACAGGGCAAGGGGAGCAGTACTTC.

This clone is a singleton in its sample. The genes are TRBV7-6 and TRBJ2-5, with 9 bases aligning to TRBD2. CDR3 size: 16 residues. Trimming cost V 4 bases and J 7 bases; bases outside gene matches: 13. Germline V CDR1 and CDR2: SGHVS, FNYEAQ. CDR3 bases: TGTGCCAGCAGCTCCGCTCTAGCGGGGCCCTCCGGGACCCAGTACTTC. This gives the protein CASSSALAGPSGTQYF.